A single sample is the source of the 18 T cell receptor beta chains below, sequenced in a study of blood T cell repertoires in COVID-19. Generated by immunoSEQ multiplex PCR, the TCRdb table keeps only in-frame clones and is missing some. The repertoire has under 35,000 clones, around 90% of them found once; the top ten carry 5% to 6.5%. Sequenced sample: peripheral blood. Every receptor here comes from a human donor in a cohort sampled during active COVID-19.

The V and J genes are TRBV27 and TRBJ2-3, with D perhaps TRBD2 (5 bases). V lost 3 bases and J 3 bases, leaving 19 bases between the germline ends. The CDR3 covers 17 residues. Germline CDR1 reads MNHEY; CDR2 reads SMNVEV (reference sequence). The CDR3 sequence is CASSFQRTSLRTDTQYF. The CDR3 coding sequence is TGTGCCAGCAGTTTCCAAAGGACTTCCCTTAGGACAGATACGCAGTATTTT.

The chain uses TRBV5-8 and TRBJ2-3, with TRBD2 matching over 11 bases. This CDR3 comprises 15 residues. Trimming cost V 5 bases and J 2 bases; bases outside gene matches: 4. CDR1 and CDR2 (germline): SGHTS, YDEGEE. The CDR3 region has the DNA TGTGCCAGCAGTTATAGCGGGGGGGCCACAGATACGCAGTATTTT. Translated: CASSYSGGATDTQYF.

This clone was recorded once. The chain carries TRBV5-1 and TRBJ2-5; 9 bases are a match to TRBD2. CDR1 is SGHRS and CDR2 is YFSETQ in the germline V gene. Losses at the gene ends were 3 bases for V and 5 bases for J; bases not matched to a gene: 2. This CDR3 has 13 amino acids. For the CDR3, the DNA is TGCGCCAGCAGCTGGCTAGCGGGGGAGACCCAGTACTTC. Translating gives CASSWLAGETQYF. The whole variable domain, filled in from reference TRBV5-1 and TRBJ2-5, reads KAGVTQTPRYLIKTRGQQVTLSCSPISGHRSVSWYQQTPGQGLQFLFEYFSETQRNKGNFPGRFSGRQFSNSRSEMNVSTLELGDSALYLCASSWLAGETQYFGPGTRLLVL.

The V gene is TRBV9, the J gene TRBJ2-1; TRBD2 aligns across 9 bases. This CDR3 is 14 amino acids long. The V gene's germline CDR1 is SGDLS and CDR2 YYNGEE. The junction had 1 base not matched to a gene; V was cut back by 3 bases and J by 3 bases. This chain's CDR3 is CASSATSGYNEQFF. The CDR3 coding sequence is TGTGCCAGCAGCGCGACTAGCGGCTACAATGAGCAGTTCTTC.

The V call is TRBV6-5, the J call TRBJ2-1; no firm D call. CDR1 MNHEY and CDR2 SVGAGI come from the germline V gene. The CDR3 loop spans 14 amino acids. Trimming removed 0 bases from V and 9 bases from J, with 12 bases in between. This chain's CDR3 is CASSYSRQTREQFF. The DNA for the CDR3 is TGTGCCAGCAGTTACTCGAGGCAAACCCGTGAGCAGTTCTTC.

This chain uses TRBV7-6 with TRBJ2-2; a possible D gene is TRBD1 (6 bases). CDR3 size: 16 residues. From germline, CDR1 is SGHVS and CDR2 FNYEAQ. Trimming cost V 1 base and J 6 bases, with 15 bases left between them. CDR3 region: CASSLEGQLTAGELFF. For the CDR3, the DNA is TGTGCCAGCAGCTTAGAAGGACAGTTAACCGCCGGGGAGCTGTTTTTT.

V and J are TRBV6-5 and TRBJ2-7, with D unresolved. V was clipped by 7 bases and J by 5 bases, with 21 bases between them. Germline V gives CDR1 MNHEY, CDR2 SVGAGI. The CDR3 extends over 15 amino acids. The DNA of the CDR3 is TGTGCCAGCACCACCGGCGGTGGGTTCACCCACGAGCAGTACGTC. Its protein product is CASTTGGGFTHEQYV.

This clone was seen only once. The gene calls are TRBV2 and TRBJ2-6, with 9 bases matching TRBD1. The CDR3 consists of 16 residues. Germline V lookup: CDR1 SNHLY, CDR2 FYNNEI. V dropped 4 bases and J dropped 0; count of bases not matched to a gene: 1. DNA of the CDR3: TGTGCCAGCAGTGGGGACAGGGCCTCTGGGGCCAACGTCCTGACTTTC. Residues: CASSGDRASGANVLTF.

The chain links TRBV10-3 to TRBJ1-1, with TRBD1 as a possible D gene (6 bases). V shed 5 bases and J shed 8 bases, with 12 bases lying between them. Germline V lookup: CDR1 ENHRY, CDR2 SYGVKD. The CDR3 totals 12 residues. This CDR3 is CAISPGTSEAFF. Written as DNA, the CDR3 is TGTGCCATCAGTCCCGGGACATCGGAAGCTTTCTTT.

This chain uses TRBV10-3 with TRBJ1-6; 7 bases line up with TRBD1. Germline CDR1 ENHRY, CDR2 SYGVKD. The CDR3 has 16 residues. Trimming at V came to 6 bases and at J to 5 bases, leaving 10 bases not matched to a gene. The CDR3 loop is CAIRDVKTGDNSPLHF. The CDR3 nucleotides read TGTGCCATCAGAGACGTAAAAACAGGGGATAATTCACCCCTCCACTTT.

V is TRBV5-5 and J is TRBJ2-5; 8 bases map to TRBD2. Losses at the gene ends were 1 base for V and 1 base for J; bases not matched to a gene: 6. Germline V lookup: CDR1 SGHKS, CDR2 YYEKEE (reference sequence). The CDR3 has 16 amino acids. The CDR3 sequence is CASSLNSGVIQETQYF. As DNA, the CDR3 is TGTGCCAGCAGCTTGAATAGCGGGGTTATCCAAGAGACCCAGTACTTC.

The chain couples TRBV3-1 (or the pseudogene TRBV3-2) to TRBJ2-7; tentatively, D is TRBD2 (5 bases). CDR1 is LGHDT, CDR2 YNNKEL, per germline (reference sequence). The CDR3 extends over 13 amino acids. Trimming left V 1 base short and J 6 bases short, with 10 bases between. The CDR3 DNA sequence: TGTGCCAGCAGCCAAGTCACCCGGGGCGAGCAGTACGTC. It codes for CASSQVTRGEQYV.

The rearrangement joins TRBV6-5 to TRBJ1-1; D possibly corresponds to TRBD1 (6 bases). Germline CDR1 MNHEY, CDR2 SVGAGI. V gave up 4 bases and J gave up 8 bases, with 14 bases separating them. This CDR3 is 13 amino acids long. DNA for the CDR3: TGTGCCAGCAGTTCGTCCCGAGGACAGGAAGCTTTCTTT. Amino acids: CASSSSRGQEAFF.

The chain links TRBV7-2 to TRBJ2-1; maybe TRBD2 (6 bases). V dropped 4 bases and J dropped 8 bases, with 18 bases sitting between them. Germline-derived CDR1 and CDR2 are SGHTA and FQGNSA. The CDR3 spans 15 residues. The CDR3 loop is CASSSSGLRVDEQFF. The CDR3 DNA is TGTGCCAGCAGCTCCTCGGGACTTAGGGTAGATGAGCAGTTCTTC.

This chain uses TRBV28 with TRBJ1-1, with D tentatively TRBD1 (5 bases). The germline V and J ends were trimmed by 5 bases and 0 bases, with 16 bases remaining between them. The CDR3 contains 16 residues. Germline CDR1 is MDHEN and CDR2 is SYDVKM. CDR3 sequence reads: CASSGGGWEVNTEAFF. The CDR3 nucleotides are TGTGCCAGCAGTGGCGGGGGGTGGGAGGTGAACACTGAAGCTTTCTTT.

This chain uses TRBV6-5 with TRBJ1-5, with 7 bases identical to TRBD1. CDR3 length: 14 residues. Germline loops: CDR1 MNHEY, CDR2 SVGAGI. The V gene end was trimmed by 5 bases and the J gene end by 3 bases; junction bases not matched to a gene: 4. The CDR3 here is CASSRQGNNQPQHF. The CDR3 region has the DNA TGTGCCAGCAGTAGACAGGGTAACAATCAGCCCCAGCATTTT.

This clone was found once. The gene calls are TRBV19 and TRBJ2-7; the D gene is possibly TRBD2 (6 bases). The CDR3 runs to 15 residues. Germline assignment: CDR1 LNHDA and CDR2 SQIVND (reference sequence). The V gene lost 5 bases and the J gene lost 0 bases, with 14 bases spanning the gap. The CDR3 region has the DNA TGTGCCAGTAGTCCGCAGGTCGGGAGCTCCTACGAGCAGTACGTC. This gives the protein CASSPQVGSSYEQYV.

The rearrangement uses TRBV6-1 and TRBJ1-6; TRBD1 matches at 7 bases. Trimming took 3 bases from V and 4 from J; bases not matched to a gene: 9. CDR1 is MNHNS, CDR2 SASEGT, per germline. The CDR3 covers 17 residues. Here the CDR3 DNA reads TGTGCCAGCAGTGAGCGCGGGACAGCGATATATAATTCACCCCTCCACTTT. Amino acids: CASSERGTAIYNSPLHF.